These 4 T cell receptor beta chains were sequenced from one sample in a study of long-term antiretroviral therapy in people with HIV. Investigators performed immunoSEQ version v3.0 at survey level. Only in-frame clones appear in the TCRdb table, and some are missing; sequencing was by immunoSEQ multiplex PCR. The sample has roughly 20,000 clones; less than 80% are singletons. This material consisted of unsorted PBMCs, taken 4.1 years after starting antiretroviral therapy. The origin of the receptors is a woman aged 40 to 50 with HIV.

The V call is TRBV7-2, the J call TRBJ2-5; no clear D. CDR1 and CDR2 (germline): SGHTA, FQGNSA. This CDR3 is built from 14 residues. The germline V and J ends were trimmed by 1 base and 7 bases, with 13 bases remaining between them. In nucleotides, the CDR3 is TGTGCCAGCAGCTTAGGTCAAGTCTGGGGGACCCAGTACTTC. Translated, it gives CASSLGQVWGTQYF.

The chain uses TRBV11-2 and TRBJ2-7, with D perhaps matching TRBD2 (5 bases). Trimming removed 1 base at V and 0 bases at J, with 10 bases between. Germline assignment: CDR1 SGHAT and CDR2 FQNNGV. The CDR3 is 15 amino acids. This CDR3 is CASSLVSGTSYEQYF. Written as DNA, the CDR3 is TGTGCCAGCAGCTTAGTCAGCGGCACCTCCTACGAGCAGTACTTC.

This clone has just one count. The V gene is TRBV6-6, the J gene TRBJ1-1, with D possibly being TRBD1 (5 bases). Deletions cut 6 bases from V and 3 bases from J, with 17 bases between. This CDR3 comprises 15 residues. Germline lookup yields CDR1 MNHNY and CDR2 SVGAGI (reference sequence). The CDR3 nucleotides read TGTGCCAGCAGCAACCCCACTGGGGGGGACACTGAAGCTTTCTTT. This encodes CASSNPTGGDTEAFF.

The chain couples TRBV15 to TRBJ1-5; D ambiguous. Germline V gives CDR1 LNHNV, CDR2 YYDKDF (reference sequence). This CDR3 is 14 amino acids long. The V and J ends lost 2 bases and 3 bases respectively, with 8 bases between them. CDR3 nucleotides: TGTGCCACCAGCAGAACAAGATACAATCAGCCCCAGCATTTT. Translation: CATSRTRYNQPQHF.